Presented here are 24 T cell receptor beta chains from one specimen sequenced in a study of graft-versus-host responses after intestinal transplantation. Using immunoSEQ multiplex PCR, the repertoire was profiled, and TCRdb retains in-frame clones only, with some absent. Of around 54,000 clones listed, 91% were seen once; the top ten hold roughly 6%. Sequencing was performed on PBMCs, taken roughly 660 days after intestinal transplant. Receptors were obtained from a human patient who received an intestinal transplant, so some T cells may come from the graft donor.

The chain combines TRBV6-1 with TRBJ2-3, with 11 bases lining up with TRBD2. The V and J ends lost 4 bases and 2 bases, in that order; junction bases with no gene match: 8. In germline, CDR1 is MNHNS, CDR2 SASEGT. CDR3 length: 17 amino acids. The CDR3 sequence is CASSGLAGGYFTDTQYF. In DNA form, the CDR3 reads TGTGCCAGCAGTGGGCTAGCGGGGGGCTACTTCACAGATACGCAGTATTTT.

The gene calls are TRBV5-1 and TRBJ1-3, with TRBD1 identical over 10 bases. CDR1 and CDR2 from the germline V gene are SGHRS and YFSETQ. The trim removed 6 bases at V and 0 bases at J, leaving 6 bases unmatched. This CDR3 spans 16 amino acids. DNA for the CDR3: TGCGCCAGCACAACCGGGACAGGGGCCTCTGGAAACACCATATATTTT. Translated, it gives CASTTGTGASGNTIYF.

This clone is medium-sized by share. The chain links TRBV19 to TRBJ1-2, with a weak D call TRBD1 (5 bases). V shed 3 bases and J shed 6 bases, with 17 bases lying between them. CDR1 is LNHDA and CDR2 is SQIVND in the germline V gene (reference sequence). The CDR3 sequence is 15 residues long. The CDR3 DNA follows: TGTGCCAGTAGTATTGGGGGTAGTAGTTCGAATGGCTACACCTTC. Protein product: CASSIGGSSSNGYTF.

This clone was seen only once. The genes are TRBV7-2 and TRBJ1-3; 8 bases map to TRBD1. The germline CDR1 and CDR2 sequences are SGHTA and FQGNSA. V lost 5 bases, J lost 7 bases, and 10 bases stayed unmatched. CDR3 length: 15 residues. CDR3 amino acids: CASSNEGRGRNTIYF. For the CDR3, the DNA is TGTGCCAGCAGCAACGAGGGCAGGGGGCGGAACACCATATATTTT.

The chain has TRBV7-7 and TRBJ1-3; D gene uncertain. Germline lookup yields CDR1 SSHAT and CDR2 FNYEAQ (reference sequence). V was trimmed by 1 base and J by 0 bases, leaving 7 bases between them. The CDR3 length is 15 residues. The CDR3 DNA follows: TGTGCCAGCAGCTTAGACGGACGCTCTGGAAACACCATATATTTT. Its protein product is CASSLDGRSGNTIYF. The whole variable domain, remainder taken from reference TRBV7-7 and TRBJ1-3, is GAGVSQSPRYKVTKRGQDVTLRCDPISSHATLYWYQQALGQGPEFLTYFNYEAQPDKSGLPSDRFSAERPEGSISTLTIQRTEQRDSAMYRCASSLDGRSGNTIYFGEGSWLTVV.

The chain joins TRBV4-2 to TRBJ2-7; a weak D match, TRBD2 (5 bases). The V end lost 1 base, the J end lost 0 bases, and 10 bases lay between the germline ends. Germline V gene lookup returns CDR1 LGHNA and CDR2 YNFKEQ. The CDR3 totals 15 residues. The CDR3 region is CASSQGVGSSYEQYF. The CDR3 region has the DNA TGTGCCAGCAGCCAAGGGGTGGGGAGCTCCTACGAGCAGTACTTC.

CDR3 DNA: TGTGCCTGGAGTGTAATGGAGACCCAGTACTTC. Amino acids: CAWSVMETQYF. This chain joins TRBV30 and TRBJ2-5; D is unclear. The CDR3 is 11 amino acids. Germline CDR1 and CDR2: GTSNPN and SVGIG (reference sequence). Deletions cut 0 bases from V and 5 bases from J, with 4 bases between. Supplemented by reference TRBV30 and TRBJ2-5, the full variable domain reads SQTIHQWPATLVQPVGSPLSLECTVEGTSNPNLYWYRQAAGRGLQLLFYSVGIGQISSEVPQNLSASRPQDRQFILSSKKLLLSDSGFYLCAWSVMETQYFGPGTRLLVL.

The CDR3 spells CASSHFIHQPRGTGNTIYF. Written as DNA, the CDR3 is TGTGCCAGCAGCCATTTTATCCACCAACCCCGAGGAACTGGAAACACCATATATTTT. V and J are TRBV7-9 and TRBJ1-3; D gene ambiguous. Trimming shortened V by 5 bases and J by 2 bases, and 25 bases separated the two germline ends. CDR3 length equals 19 residues. Germline CDR1 and CDR2: SEHNR and FQNEAQ (reference sequence).

The genes are TRBV2 and TRBJ1-1; TRBD1 agrees at 7 bases. The junction had 9 bases not matched to a gene; V was cut back by 6 bases and J by 5 bases. The length of the CDR3 is 14 residues. The germline V gene encodes CDR1 SNHLY and CDR2 FYNNEI. The CDR3 spells CASRALTGETEAFF. The CDR3 region has the DNA TGTGCCAGCAGGGCCCTAACAGGGGAAACTGAAGCTTTCTTT.

The CDR3 region is CAISDSLANYGYTF. CDR3 sequence (DNA): TGTGCCATCAGTGACAGCTTAGCTAACTATGGCTACACCTTC. V usage is TRBV10-3 and J usage is TRBJ1-2; D call uncertain. V was pared by 3 bases and J by 0 bases, with 8 bases between. CDR1 and CDR2 (germline): ENHRY, SYGVKD. This CDR3 has 14 amino acids.

This rearrangement joins TRBV5-4 to TRBJ2-5, with 14 bases lining up with TRBD2. Germline V gives CDR1 SGHNT, CDR2 YYREEE (reference sequence). The junction had 2 bases not matched to a gene; V was cut back by 5 bases and J by 5 bases. The CDR3 runs 14 residues. The CDR3 coding sequence is TGTGCCAGCAGGACTAGCGGGGGGGGCGAGACCCAGTACTTC. Translation: CASRTSGGGETQYF.

This clone was observed a few times. The chain has TRBV19 and TRBJ2-1; tentatively, D is TRBD1 or TRBD2 (7 bases each). Germline-derived CDR1 and CDR2 are LNHDA and SQIVND (reference sequence). Trimming stripped 3 bases from V and 9 bases from J, with 12 bases between. The CDR3 sequence is 13 residues long. Written as DNA, the CDR3 is TGTGCCAGTAGTATCCAGGGGGGGGCTGAGCAGTTCTTC. As protein: CASSIQGGAEQFF. The complete variable domain, with remaining parts taken from reference TRBV19 and TRBJ2-1, reads DGGITQSPKYLFRKEGQNVTLSCEQNLNHDAMYWYRQDPGQGLRLIYYSQIVNDFQKGDIAEGYSVSREKKESFPLTVTSAQKNPTAFYLCASSIQGGAEQFFGPGTRLTVL.

The genes are TRBV19 and TRBJ2-3; 9 nucleotides align to TRBD2. The CDR3 contains 13 residues. Germline trimming cut 8 bases from V and 7 bases from J; bases unmatched to any gene: 7. Looked up from germline, CDR1 is LNHDA and CDR2 is SQIVND (reference sequence). The CDR3 loop reads CASRGGAGNTQYF. Written as DNA, the CDR3 is TGTGCCAGTCGCGGGGGGGCCGGGAATACGCAGTATTTT.

As to this clone: Other DNA sequences from this sample encode an identical CDR3 as well. The CDR3 DNA reads TGTGCCAGCAGCGTTGGGGGACTGAACACCGGGGAGCTGTTTTTT. It yields the protein CASSVGGLNTGELFF. V is TRBV9 and J is TRBJ2-2, with D possibly matching TRBD2 (6 bases). CDR3 size: 15 residues. The V gene lost 2 bases and the J gene lost 1 base, with 9 bases spanning the gap. In germline, CDR1 is SGDLS, CDR2 YYNGEE.

The chain couples TRBV2 to TRBJ2-7, with D perhaps TRBD1 (6 bases). The V end lost 3 bases, the J end lost 3 bases, and 12 bases lay between the germline ends. The germline V gene has CDR1 SNHLY and CDR2 FYNNEI. This CDR3 is built from 14 residues. CDR3 in DNA: TGTGCCAGCAGTGATTTGGACAGCCTCTACGAGCAGTACTTC. Its protein is CASSDLDSLYEQYF.

This clone was seen just once. The chain has TRBV6-1 and TRBJ1-4, with D possibly being TRBD1 (6 bases). Trimming removed 8 bases at V and 5 bases at J, with 15 bases between. Per germline, CDR1 MNHNS and CDR2 SASEGT. The CDR3 totals 14 residues. The CDR3 region has the DNA TGTGCCAGCTGCTACTGGACAGCAAATGAAAAACTGTTTTTT. As protein: CASCYWTANEKLFF.

The chain employs TRBV7-2 and TRBJ2-3; 14 bases fit TRBD2. The CDR3 is 19 residues long. Germline trimming cut 5 bases from V and 5 bases from J; bases unmatched to any gene: 15. CDR1 and CDR2 (germline): SGHTA, FQGNSA. CDR3 in amino acids: CASSRTSGGSKFVGDTQYF. CDR3 in DNA: TGTGCCAGCAGCCGGACTAGCGGGGGGTCGAAGTTTGTGGGAGATACGCAGTATTTT.

The V gene is TRBV5-1, the J gene TRBJ2-7; the D gene is possibly TRBD1 (6 bases). CDR1 and CDR2 (germline): SGHRS, YFSETQ. This CDR3 contains 15 residues. Trimming took off 0 bases at V and 0 bases at J, with 10 bases between the two ends. The CDR3 sequence is CASSLGGGLSYEQYF. DNA of the CDR3: TGCGCCAGCAGCTTGGGTGGGGGCCTCTCCTACGAGCAGTACTTC. The complete variable domain, with remaining parts taken from reference TRBV5-1 and TRBJ2-7, reads KAGVTQTPRYLIKTRGQQVTLSCSPISGHRSVSWYQQTPGQGLQFLFEYFSETQRNKGNFPGRFSGRQFSNSRSEMNVSTLELGDSALYLCASSLGGGLSYEQYFGPGTRLTVT.

This clone was counted between two and nine times. V and J are TRBV2 and TRBJ1-5; the match to TRBD1 covers 8 bases. Germline-derived CDR1 and CDR2 are SNHLY and FYNNEI. Trimming took 6 bases from V and 2 from J; bases not matched to a gene: 6. The CDR3 spans 15 residues. CDR3 DNA: TGTGCCAGCAGGGACGACAGGGGTGGCAATCAGCCCCAGCATTTT. It translates to CASRDDRGGNQPQHF.

J is TRBJ1-3 and V is TRBV6-1; tentatively, D is TRBD1 (6 bases). Germline V gives CDR1 MNHNS, CDR2 SASEGT. The CDR3 runs 14 residues. The V end was cut by 5 bases, the J end by 3 bases, with 11 bases between. The CDR3 DNA reads as TGTGCCAGCAGTCCTACAGGGTTTGGAAACACCATATATTTT. Its translation: CASSPTGFGNTIYF.

The chain employs TRBV7-2 and TRBJ2-5; D call uncertain. The CDR3 length is 13 residues. Trimming took 3 bases from V and 4 from J, leaving 9 bases between them. Per the germline V gene, CDR1 is SGHTA and CDR2 is FQGNSA. For the CDR3, the DNA is TGTGCCAGCAGCTTCGGACCCTTAGAGACCCAGTACTTC. Encoded protein: CASSFGPLETQYF. The full variable domain, with the rest looked up from reference TRBV7-2 and TRBJ2-5, is GAGVSQSPSNKVTEKGKDVELRCDPISGHTALYWYRQSLGQGLEFLIYFQGNSAPDKSGLPSDRFSAERTGGSVSTLTIQRTQQEDSAVYLCASSFGPLETQYFGPGTRLLVL.

This clone was observed a handful of times. The chain carries TRBV5-5 and TRBJ1-6, with D hard to call. CDR1 and CDR2 (germline): SGHKS, YYEKEE (reference sequence). The CDR3 covers 14 residues. Trimming left V 9 bases short and J 9 bases short, with 19 bases between. The DNA for the CDR3 is TGTGCCACCCCCGATTGGGCATCATCTTCACCCCTCCACTTT. It codes for CATPDWASSSPLHF.

This sequence joins TRBV4-1 and TRBJ2-3, with a possible D match to TRBD1 (5 bases). Per the germline V gene, CDR1 is MGHRA and CDR2 is YSYEKL. Trimming took off 4 bases at V and 2 bases at J, with 10 bases between the two ends. The CDR3 totals 14 residues. Here the CDR3 reads CASSLRAFTDTQYF. CDR3 nucleotides: TGCGCCAGCAGCCTCAGGGCTTTCACAGATACGCAGTATTTT.

J is TRBJ2-7 and V is TRBV5-1; 9 nucleotides agree with TRBD1. Losses at the gene ends were 0 bases for V and 6 bases for J; bases not matched to a gene: 7. The CDR3 contains 15 residues. From germline, CDR1 is SGHRS and CDR2 YFSETQ. The CDR3 DNA reads TGCGCCAGCAGCTTGGGGTTACAGGGGGCGATCGAGCAGTACTTC. Translating gives CASSLGLQGAIEQYF.